A single TCR beta chain is shown here with its context. These data originate in a study of T cell changes during pregnancy in multiple sclerosis. Assay: immunoSEQ multiplex PCR; the TCRdb copy retains only in-frame clones and omits some. The data hold about 40,000 clones, with 90% to 95% observed a single time. This CDR3 spans 17 amino acids. CDR1 and CDR2 (germline): ENHRY, SYGVKD. This receptor was identified in a female donor with multiple sclerosis, enrolled in a pregnancy study. The gene calls are TRBV10-3 and TRBJ1-5, with D possibly TRBD1 on 5 matching bases. The source material was peripheral blood, sampled before pregnancy. The CDR3: CVASEGPAGDSNQPQHF. Written as DNA, the CDR3 is TGTGTCGCCAGCGAGGGCCCAGCGGGGGATAGCAATCAGCCCCAGCATTTT.